The rows below give T cell receptor beta chains drawn from one sample of a study of CD8+CD57+ T cells in acquired aplastic anemia. MiXCR, applied by TCRdb to the reads, yields one record per CDR3 protein. The profile covers 150,000 to 200,000 distinct CDR3 sequences, with roughly 60% appearing a single time and approximately 42% taken by the ten largest. The sample taken for sequencing was sorted CD4+, CD8+, or CD8+CD57+ T cells (not recorded which) from PBMCs. These receptor sequences come from a human donor with aplastic anemia. Both conserved end residues are part of each CDR3. A D gene is named only where the DNA matches it firmly. The size of a clone is reported for some rows only, either as once, few or many, or as a class for expanded clones.

V gene	clone size	J gene	D gene	CDR3 protein	CDR3 DNA
TRBV15	many	TRBJ1-2	-	CATSDTATYGYTF	TGTGCCACCTCGGACACTGCAACCTATGGCTACACCTTC
TRBV6-1	once	TRBJ1-3	TRBD1	CASSPTGTGNTIYF	TGTGCCAGCAGCCCGACAGGGACTGGAAACACCATATATTTT
TRBV20-1	-	TRBJ2-3	TRBD2	CSARGSSGGAWTDTQYF	TGCAGTGCTAGAGGGAGTAGCGGGGGGGCGTGGACAGATACGCAGTATTTT
TRBV7-3	few	TRBJ1-6	TRBD1	CASSLTAGGSSPLHF	TGTGCCAGCAGCTTAACAGCAGGGGGAAGTTCACCCCTCCACTTT
TRBV19	-	TRBJ1-4	-	CASSTTLSSTNEKLFF	TGTGCCAGTAGTACGACATTATCCTCAACTAATGAAAAACTGTTTTTT
TRBV11-2	many	TRBJ2-2	TRBD2	CASSLSSGYTGELFF	TGTGCCAGCAGCTTATCTAGCGGATACACCGGGGAGCTGTTTTTT
TRBV12-3/TRBV12-4	-	TRBJ2-7	-	CASSVAGDVHEQYF	TGTGCCAGCAGCGTAGCAGGGGACGTACACGAGCAGTACTTC
TRBV19	once	TRBJ2-1	TRBD2	CASSIASGGYNEQFF	TGTGCCAGTAGTATAGCGAGCGGGGGTTACAATGAGCAGTTCTTC
TRBV19	once	TRBJ1-5	-	CASSHRLLYSNQPQHF	TGTGCCAGTAGCCATAGACTCCTTTATAGCAATCAGCCCCAGCATTTT
TRBV2	-	TRBJ2-3	TRBD1	CASRGDRRGTDTQYF	TGTGCCAGCAGGGGGGACAGACGCGGGACAGATACGCAGTATTTT
TRBV6-1	-	TRBJ2-5	TRBD1	CASSAWGDREETQYF	TGTGCCAGCAGTGCCTGGGGGGACAGGGAAGAGACCCAGTACTTC
TRBV7-2	-	TRBJ2-7	-	CASSLMQQPPYEQYF	TGTGCCAGCAGCTTAATGCAGCAACCGCCCTACGAGCAGTACTTC
TRBV24-1	-	TRBJ2-7	TRBD1	CFPGQGVGEQYF	TGCTTTCCCGGACAGGGGGTAGGCGAGCAGTACTTC
TRBV24-1	many	TRBJ2-1	TRBD1	CATSDPDRGTYNEQFF	TGTGCCACCAGTGATCCGGACAGGGGTACGTACAATGAGCAGTTCTTC
TRBV20-1	-	TRBJ2-7	TRBD2	CSVGGGITYEQYF	TGCAGTGTTGGGGGAGGGATCACCTACGAGCAGTACTTC
TRBV24-1	-	TRBJ1-5	-	CATSDSQLFNQPQHF	TGTGCCACCAGTGATTCGCAGTTATTTAATCAGCCCCAGCATTTT
TRBV7-6	-	TRBJ2-3	TRBD1	CASSLGTGFTDTQYF	TGTGCCAGCAGCTTAGGGACAGGGTTCACAGATACGCAGTATTTT
TRBV3-1	-	TRBJ2-1	-	CASSQAGPLSEQFF	TGTGCCAGCAGCCAAGCGGGTCCCCTCTCTGAGCAGTTCTTC
TRBV9	-	TRBJ1-1	-	CASSPFAPRGEAFF	TGTGCCAGCAGCCCCTTCGCCCCTCGGGGTGAAGCTTTCTTT
TRBV12-3/TRBV12-4	once	TRBJ2-7	TRBD2	CASRDGAGVMYF	TGTGCCAGCAGGGATGGGGCGGGAGTGATGTACTTC
TRBV7-9	-	TRBJ2-7	TRBD2	CASSPGTSGRNYEQYF	TGTGCCAGCAGCCCAGGGACTAGCGGGAGGAACTACGAGCAGTACTTC
TRBV29-1	-	TRBJ2-3	-	CSVETQYF	TGCAGCGTTGAGACGCAGTATTTT
TRBV7-2	-	TRBJ2-4	-	CASSLGHSGNIQYF	TGTGCCAGCAGCTTAGGGCACAGCGGAAACATTCAGTACTTC
TRBV25-1	-	TRBJ1-4	-	CASSDPRGTNEKLFF	TGTGCCAGCAGTGATCCCAGGGGAACTAATGAAAAACTGTTTTTT
TRBV5-6	many	TRBJ1-3	-	CASSLRDLGRNTIYF	TGTGCCAGCAGCCTCCGGGACCTAGGGCGAAACACCATATATTTT
TRBV7-2	few	TRBJ2-7	TRBD2	CASSPPGLAGASYEQYF	TGTGCCAGCAGCCCCCCGGGACTAGCGGGAGCCTCCTACGAGCAGTACTTC
TRBV9	-	TRBJ2-2	-	CASSVEDAGNTGELFF	TGTGCCAGCAGCGTAGAAGATGCAGGGAACACCGGGGAGCTGTTTTTT
TRBV6-6	many	TRBJ1-6	TRBD1	CASTTQGAYSPLHF	TGTGCCAGCACTACACAGGGGGCATATTCACCCCTCCACTTT
TRBV7-9	-	TRBJ2-7	-	CASTIPAAGAYEQYF	TGTGCCAGCACCATCCCAGCCGCAGGTGCCTACGAGCAGTACTTC
TRBV6-1	-	TRBJ2-3	-	CASEIGDADAQYF	TGTGCCAGCGAGATAGGGGACGCAGATGCGCAGTATTTT
TRBV20-1	-	TRBJ2-3	-	CSATREADTQYF	TGCAGTGCTACCAGGGAGGCAGATACGCAGTATTTT
TRBV20-1	-	TRBJ1-3	-	CGARGGQGSGNIIYF	TGCGGTGCTAGAGGCGGGCAGGGCTCTGGAAACATCATATATTTT
TRBV10-1	-	TRBJ2-7	-	CASSEHPSSYEQYF	TGCGCCAGCAGTGAGCATCCAAGCTCCTACGAGCAGTACTTC
TRBV5-4	few	TRBJ2-3	TRBD2	CASSFSSGSKDTQYF	TGTGCCAGCAGCTTCTCAAGCGGGAGTAAAGATACGCAGTATTTT
TRBV7-9	-	TRBJ2-7	-	CASRLTGAYEQYF	TGTGCCAGCAGATTGACAGGAGCCTACGAGCAGTACTTC
TRBV29-1	-	TRBJ1-2	TRBD1	CSVDRGRGNYGYTF	TGCAGCGTTGACAGGGGGCGCGGTAACTATGGCTACACCTTC
TRBV20-1	few	TRBJ2-7	TRBD2	CSARGLAGGSYEQYF	TGCAGTGCTAGAGGGCTAGCGGGGGGGAGTTACGAGCAGTACTTC
TRBV10-1	-	TRBJ2-7	-	CASPRQGPGRYF	TGTGCCAGCCCTCGTCAGGGCCCGGGACGCTACTTC
TRBV25-1	-	TRBJ2-7	-	CASSPAVPYEQYF	TGTGCCAGCAGTCCCGCGGTCCCCTACGAGCAGTACTTC
TRBV2	-	TRBJ1-1	-	CASSEGSNTEAFF	TGTGCCAGCAGTGAAGGGTCGAACACTGAAGCTTTCTTT
TRBV20-1	few	TRBJ2-5	TRBD2	CSAKIGDAMASGLQETQYF	TGCAGTGCGAAAATAGGGGACGCCATGGCTAGCGGGTTACAAGAGACCCAGTACTTC
TRBV10-3	-	TRBJ2-7	-	CAISESAGDSYEQYF	TGTGCCATCAGTGAGTCGGCAGGGGATTCCTACGAGCAGTACTTC
TRBV7-9	-	TRBJ1-3	-	CASSLNGILGNTIYF	TGTGCCAGCAGCCTTAATGGGATCCTTGGAAACACCATATATTTT